The 20 T cell receptor beta chains given below trace back to one sample, sequenced in a study of cytomegalovirus exposure and HLA in healthy donors. PCR used 60 Vbeta primers and 13 Jbeta primers. The assay was immunoSEQ multiplex PCR, and TCRdb's table has in-frame clones only and misses some. The sample lists 150,000 to 200,000 clones; 81% were seen once. Sequenced: PBMCs. These receptors were collected from a woman between 18 and 30 years old in good health and CMV-seronegative.

This clone was detected a few times. In DNA, the CDR3 is TGTGCCAGCAGTTTGCGACAGGGGAATGAAAAACTGTTTTTT. This sequence encodes CASSLRQGNEKLFF. The rearrangement uses TRBV28 and TRBJ1-4; 8 nucleotides line up with TRBD1. Germline lookup yields CDR1 MDHEN and CDR2 SYDVKM. CDR3 length equals 14 residues. J lost 5 bases, V lost 3 bases, and 2 bases had no gene match.

The V call is TRBV5-1, the J call TRBJ2-2; TRBD2 agrees at 7 bases. V was pared by 4 bases and J by 4 bases, with 7 bases of the junction left unmatched. This CDR3 has 15 residues. Germline V lookup: CDR1 SGHRS, CDR2 YFSETQ. This CDR3 reads CASSLTSEGTGELFF. The CDR3 DNA reads TGCGCCAGCAGCCTCACTAGCGAAGGCACCGGGGAGCTGTTTTTT.

The chain has TRBV6-5 and TRBJ1-1; possible D gene TRBD1, 6 bases. The germline V gene encodes CDR1 MNHEY and CDR2 SVGAGI. The germline V and J ends were trimmed by 6 bases and 7 bases, with 21 bases remaining between them. This CDR3 is 15 amino acids long. The CDR3 bases are TGTGCCAGCAGGGAGCCGGGACAAAGTTTGGTTGAAGCTTTCTTT. Protein sequence: CASREPGQSLVEAFF.

With respect to this clone: At one boundary the junction diverges from the germline segment, which might be a read error. CDR3: CAGSQLVILAGGRATQYF. The CDR3 DNA reads as TGCGCCGGCAGCCAATTAGTAATACTAGCGGGAGGAAGGGCTACGCAGTATTTT. The chain couples TRBV4-1 to TRBJ2-3; 12 bases fit TRBD2. The length of the CDR3 is 18 residues. CDR1 is MGHRA, CDR2 YSYEKL, per germline.

This clone was recorded a few times. V usage is TRBV19 and J usage is TRBJ2-2; TRBD1 matches at 11 bases. V lost 4 bases to trimming and J lost 3 bases; unmatched junction nucleotides: 7. Germline V lookup: CDR1 LNHDA, CDR2 SQIVND (reference sequence). This CDR3 has 17 amino acids. The CDR3 protein is CASSRTGGGVDTGELFF. The CDR3 bases are TGTGCCAGTAGTAGGACAGGGGGCGGGGTAGACACCGGGGAGCTGTTTTTT.

The chain recombines TRBV6-6 with TRBJ2-5; 9 bases line up with TRBD2. The J call could be wrong; TRBJ2-7 is a better fit for the DNA end. CDR3 length equals 15 residues. The germline V gene has CDR1 MNHNY and CDR2 SVGAGI (reference sequence). CDR3 sequence: CASSRGAGGRGEQYF. CDR3 nucleotides: TGTGCCAGCAGTCGTGGGGCGGGAGGGCGAGGCGAGCAGTACTTC.

This clone was observed a few times. The CDR3: CASINSGANVLTF. CDR3 bases: TGTGCCAGCATCAACTCTGGGGCCAACGTCCTGACTTTC. The chain joins TRBV6-6 to TRBJ2-6; D ambiguous. The CDR3 has 13 residues. The V gene's germline CDR1 is MNHNY and CDR2 SVGAGI (reference sequence). V gave up 7 bases and J gave up 0 bases, with 4 bases separating them.

This clone appeared a few times. This chain links TRBV2 with TRBJ2-7, with a weak D call TRBD2 (6 bases). The CDR3 extends over 15 amino acids. The V and J ends lost 0 bases and 6 bases respectively, with 15 bases between them. CDR1 and CDR2 (germline): SNHLY, FYNNEI. CDR3 region: CASSEAPGAVREQYF. CDR3 nucleotides: TGTGCCAGCAGTGAAGCCCCGGGAGCAGTTCGCGAGCAGTACTTC.

The chain joins TRBV23-1 to TRBJ2-2; possible D gene TRBD2, 5 bases. TRBV23-1 is an ORF for which the function is uncertain. V dropped 2 bases and J dropped 4 bases, with 14 bases sitting between them. CDR3 length: 16 residues. Here the CDR3 reads CASSQLGSGITGELFF. CDR3 coding DNA: TGCGCCAGCAGTCAACTCGGCAGCGGAATCACCGGGGAGCTGTTTTTT.

The V gene is TRBV7-6, the J gene TRBJ1-1, with TRBD1 identical over 9 bases. This CDR3 has 14 residues. In germline, CDR1 is SGHVS, CDR2 FNYEAQ. Losses at the gene ends were 4 bases for V and 4 bases for J; bases not matched to a gene: 4. The CDR3 coding sequence is TGTGCCAGCAGCTGGGACAGGGCGCGCACTGAAGCTTTCTTT. This sequence encodes CASSWDRARTEAFF.

The rearrangement uses TRBV19 and TRBJ2-1, with 8 bases fitting TRBD2. J gave up 2 bases and V 1 base, and 4 bases lay outside the gene matches. CDR1 is LNHDA, CDR2 SQIVND, per germline (reference sequence). The CDR3 loop spans 16 amino acids. CDR3 protein: CASSIGTSGTYNEQFF. Written as DNA, the CDR3 is TGTGCCAGTAGTATAGGAACTAGCGGTACCTACAATGAGCAGTTCTTC.

The J gene is TRBJ2-7, the V gene TRBV4-1; TRBD2 is a possible D gene (5 bases). Germline V gives CDR1 MGHRA, CDR2 YSYEKL. This CDR3 is built from 15 residues. The V end lost 4 bases, the J end lost 1 base, and 14 bases lay between the germline ends. DNA of the CDR3: TGCGCCAGCAGCCCCAGCGGATCGGTTTCCTACGAGCAGTACTTC. Its translation is CASSPSGSVSYEQYF.

V is TRBV2 and J is TRBJ1-2; the match to TRBD1 covers 10 bases. Unmatched junction bases numbered 13, after V lost 8 bases and J lost 4 bases. Germline V gene lookup returns CDR1 SNHLY and CDR2 FYNNEI. This CDR3 comprises 16 residues. The CDR3 is CASGETTGGLLYGYTF. The DNA for the CDR3 is TGTGCCAGCGGCGAGACGACAGGGGGCCTTCTCTATGGCTACACCTTC.

This clone was seen more than once but under ten times. This rearrangement joins TRBV19 to TRBJ2-5; D uncertain. Trimming shortened V by 4 bases and J by 5 bases, and 14 bases separated the two germline ends. The germline V gene encodes CDR1 LNHDA and CDR2 SQIVND (reference sequence). The CDR3 covers 14 residues. This CDR3 reads CASSNRGRSETQYF. The CDR3 bases are TGTGCCAGTAGTAACCGTGGTCGGTCGGAGACCCAGTACTTC. Complete variable domain (other parts from reference TRBV19 and TRBJ2-5): DGGITQSPKYLFRKEGQNVTLSCEQNLNHDAMYWYRQDPGQGLRLIYYSQIVNDFQKGDIAEGYSVSREKKESFPLTVTSAQKNPTAFYLCASSNRGRSETQYFGPGTRLLVL.

The J gene is TRBJ2-1, the V gene TRBV9; TRBD2 might be the D (6 bases). Per germline, CDR1 SGDLS and CDR2 YYNGEE. This CDR3 is built from 15 residues. Trimming cost V 1 base and J 6 bases, with 14 bases left between them. The CDR3 protein is CASSVWGVPANEQFF. In DNA form, the CDR3 reads TGTGCCAGCAGCGTATGGGGGGTCCCAGCCAATGAGCAGTTCTTC.

The chain employs TRBV7-8 and TRBJ1-1; D is ambiguous. The CDR3 is 15 residues long. Trimming cost V 1 base and J 1 base, with 10 bases left between them. Per the germline V gene, CDR1 is SGHVS and CDR2 is FQNEAQ. The CDR3 nucleotides read TGTGCCAGCAGCTTAGGGCGGGATCCGAACACTGAAGCTTTCTTT. Encoded protein: CASSLGRDPNTEAFF.

The chain employs TRBV30 and TRBJ1-1; maybe TRBD1 (5 bases). Per germline, CDR1 GTSNPN and CDR2 SVGIG (reference sequence). Between the trimmed V and J ends, which lost 2 bases and 3 bases, there was a span of 16 bases. The CDR3 loop spans 15 amino acids. As DNA, the CDR3 is TGTGCCTGGAGTCGCGGCGGGGGAGGTGACACTGAAGCTTTCTTT. Translating it yields CAWSRGGGGDTEAFF.

This clone has a single count. The V and J genes are TRBV5-1 and TRBJ1-4; no clear D. CDR1 and CDR2 (germline): SGHRS, YFSETQ. Trimming removed 0 bases from V and 4 bases from J, with 7 bases in between. This CDR3 spans 14 amino acids. CDR3 protein: CASSLGGGNEKLFF. The CDR3 DNA is TGCGCCAGCAGCTTGGGAGGAGGTAATGAAAAACTGTTTTTT. Supplemented by reference TRBV5-1 and TRBJ1-4, the full variable domain reads KAGVTQTPRYLIKTRGQQVTLSCSPISGHRSVSWYQQTPGQGLQFLFEYFSETQRNKGNFPGRFSGRQFSNSRSEMNVSTLELGDSALYLCASSLGGGNEKLFFGSGTQLSVL.

To note about this clone: The sample holds other DNA sequences that translate to the same CDR3. The J gene is TRBJ2-7, the V gene TRBV29-1; 9 bases agree with TRBD1. Trimming at V came to 4 bases and at J to 2 bases, leaving 3 bases not matched to a gene. The CDR3 spans 13 residues. The germline gives CDR1 SQVTM, CDR2 ANQGSEA. The CDR3 DNA sequence: TGCAGCGTTGGGACAGGGGTAACCTACGAGCAGTACTTC. As protein: CSVGTGVTYEQYF.

The V gene is TRBV5-1, the J gene TRBJ2-2; no clear D. The CDR3 is 15 amino acids. The V end was cut by 4 bases, the J end by 0 bases, with 10 bases between. Germline V gene lookup returns CDR1 SGHRS and CDR2 YFSETQ. In nucleotides, the CDR3 is TGCGCCAGCAGCATCGGGTCTACGAACACCGGGGAGCTGTTTTTT. Residues: CASSIGSTNTGELFF.